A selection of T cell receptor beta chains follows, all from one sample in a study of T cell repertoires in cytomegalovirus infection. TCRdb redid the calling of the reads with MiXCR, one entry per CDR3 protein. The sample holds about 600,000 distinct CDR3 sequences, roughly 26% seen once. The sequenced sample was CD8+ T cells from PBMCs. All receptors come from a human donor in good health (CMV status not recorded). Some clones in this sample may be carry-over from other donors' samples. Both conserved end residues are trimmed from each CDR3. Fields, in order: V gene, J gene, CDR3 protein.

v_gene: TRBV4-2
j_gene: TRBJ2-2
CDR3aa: ASSQDWGSTGELF

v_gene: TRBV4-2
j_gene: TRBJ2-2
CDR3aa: ASSQDPRLAGGAGELF

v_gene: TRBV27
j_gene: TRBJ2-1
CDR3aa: ASSLGFVLAGELF

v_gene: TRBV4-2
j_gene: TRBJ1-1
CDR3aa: ASSQDWEGRDTEAF

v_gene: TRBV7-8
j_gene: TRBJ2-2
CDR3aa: ASSLPGVTGELF

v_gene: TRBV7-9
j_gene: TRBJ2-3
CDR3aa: ASTLEGRDTQY

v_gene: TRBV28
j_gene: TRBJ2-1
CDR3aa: ASSLEVAGGLNEQF

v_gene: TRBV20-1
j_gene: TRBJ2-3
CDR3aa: SATGGLGGSTDTQY

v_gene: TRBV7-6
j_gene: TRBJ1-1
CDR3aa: ASSLAGTGLATEAF

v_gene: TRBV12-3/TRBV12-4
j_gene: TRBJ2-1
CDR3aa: ASRGGQGANFSYNEQF

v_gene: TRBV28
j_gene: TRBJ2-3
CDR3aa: ASSLYRTSTDTQY

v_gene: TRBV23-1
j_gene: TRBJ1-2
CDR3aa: ASSQSYTGEYGYT

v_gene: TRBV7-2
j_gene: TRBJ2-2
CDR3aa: ASSSGQGYNTGELF

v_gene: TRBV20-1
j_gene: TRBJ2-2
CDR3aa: SAREAGPFRTGELF

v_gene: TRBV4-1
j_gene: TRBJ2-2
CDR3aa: ASSSPSGATGELF

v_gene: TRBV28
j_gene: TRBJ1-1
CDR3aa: ASSSGEGEAF

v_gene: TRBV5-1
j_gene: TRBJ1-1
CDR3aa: ASSSDRGHEAF

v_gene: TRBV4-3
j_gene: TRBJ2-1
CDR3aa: ASSLQGGHYNEQF

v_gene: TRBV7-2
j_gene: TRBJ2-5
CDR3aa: ASSSLPGGAPGETQY

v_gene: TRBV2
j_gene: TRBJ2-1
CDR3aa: ASRLTSGVEQF

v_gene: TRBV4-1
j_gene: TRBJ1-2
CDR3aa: ASSLITGDGYT

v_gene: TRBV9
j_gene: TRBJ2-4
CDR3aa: ASSVEKVTDIQY

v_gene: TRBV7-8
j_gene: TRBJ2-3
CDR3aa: ASSLAARTDTQY

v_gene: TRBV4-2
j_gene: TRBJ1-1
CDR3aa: ASSQDRSGRGATEAF

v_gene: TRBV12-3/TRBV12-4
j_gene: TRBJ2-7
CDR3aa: ASGSSADRFEQY

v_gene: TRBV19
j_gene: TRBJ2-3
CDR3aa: ASTGTGVFYDTQY

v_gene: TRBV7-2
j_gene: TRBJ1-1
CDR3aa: ASSSAGGNSEAF

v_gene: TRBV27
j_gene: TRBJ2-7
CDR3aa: ASSARDRYLYEQY

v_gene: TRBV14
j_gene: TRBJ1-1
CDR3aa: ASSQDLGQTMAF

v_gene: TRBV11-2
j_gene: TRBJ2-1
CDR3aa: ASSQGLAGAYNEQF

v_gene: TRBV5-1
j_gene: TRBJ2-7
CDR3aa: ASSYQGFEQY

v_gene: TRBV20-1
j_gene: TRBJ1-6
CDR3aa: SARDPEDPSYNSPLH

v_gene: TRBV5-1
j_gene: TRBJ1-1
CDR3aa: ASSFPGQANTEAF

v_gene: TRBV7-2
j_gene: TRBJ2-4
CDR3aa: ASSLLQKNKNIQY

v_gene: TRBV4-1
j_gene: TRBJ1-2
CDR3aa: ASSPVETGYTGGYT

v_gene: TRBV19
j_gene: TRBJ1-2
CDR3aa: AGRTGEGYT

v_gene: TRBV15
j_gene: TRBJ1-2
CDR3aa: ATSREKGSNYGYT

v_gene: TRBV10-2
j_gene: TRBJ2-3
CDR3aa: ASSEPSGGAGDTQY

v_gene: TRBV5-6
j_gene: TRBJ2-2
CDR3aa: ASSLYGGFLTGELF

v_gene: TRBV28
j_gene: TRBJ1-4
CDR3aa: ASSLTQGVNEKLS

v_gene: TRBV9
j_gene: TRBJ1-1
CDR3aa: ASSNADHITTEAF

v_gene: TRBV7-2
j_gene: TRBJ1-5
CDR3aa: ASSPRTDQPQH